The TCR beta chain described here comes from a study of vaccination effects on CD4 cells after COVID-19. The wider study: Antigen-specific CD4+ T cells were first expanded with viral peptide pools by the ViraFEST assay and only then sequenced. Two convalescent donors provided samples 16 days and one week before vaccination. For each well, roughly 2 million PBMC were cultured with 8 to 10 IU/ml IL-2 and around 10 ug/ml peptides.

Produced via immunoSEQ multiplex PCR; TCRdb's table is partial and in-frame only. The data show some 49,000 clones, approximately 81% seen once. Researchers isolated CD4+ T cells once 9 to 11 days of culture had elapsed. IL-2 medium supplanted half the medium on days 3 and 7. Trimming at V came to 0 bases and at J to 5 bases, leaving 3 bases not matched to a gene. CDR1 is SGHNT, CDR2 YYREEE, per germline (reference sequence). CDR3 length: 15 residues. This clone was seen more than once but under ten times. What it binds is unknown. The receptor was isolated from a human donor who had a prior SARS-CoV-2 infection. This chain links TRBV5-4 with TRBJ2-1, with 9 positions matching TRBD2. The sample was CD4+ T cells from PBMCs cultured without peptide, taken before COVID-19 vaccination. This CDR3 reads CASSLGSSGDNEQFF. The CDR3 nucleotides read TGTGCCAGCAGCTTGGGGTCTAGCGGGGACAATGAGCAGTTCTTC.